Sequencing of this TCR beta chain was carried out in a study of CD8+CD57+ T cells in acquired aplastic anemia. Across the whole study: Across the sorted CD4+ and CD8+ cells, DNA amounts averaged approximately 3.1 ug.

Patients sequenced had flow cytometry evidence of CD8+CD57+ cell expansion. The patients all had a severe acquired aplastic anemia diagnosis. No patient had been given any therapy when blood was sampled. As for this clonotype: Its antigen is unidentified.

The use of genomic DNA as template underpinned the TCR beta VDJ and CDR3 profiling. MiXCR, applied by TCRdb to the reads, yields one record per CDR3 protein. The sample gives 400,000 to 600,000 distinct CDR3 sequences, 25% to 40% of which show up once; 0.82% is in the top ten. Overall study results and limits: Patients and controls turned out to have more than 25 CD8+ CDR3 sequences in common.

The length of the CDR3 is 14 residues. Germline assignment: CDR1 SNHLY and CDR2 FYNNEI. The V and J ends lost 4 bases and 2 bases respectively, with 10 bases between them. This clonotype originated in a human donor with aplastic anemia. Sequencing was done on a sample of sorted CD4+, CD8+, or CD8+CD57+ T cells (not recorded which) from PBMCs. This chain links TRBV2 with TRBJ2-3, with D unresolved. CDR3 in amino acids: CASSATETTDTQYF. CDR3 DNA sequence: TGTGCCAGCAGTGCCACAGAGACCACAGATACGCAGTATTTT.